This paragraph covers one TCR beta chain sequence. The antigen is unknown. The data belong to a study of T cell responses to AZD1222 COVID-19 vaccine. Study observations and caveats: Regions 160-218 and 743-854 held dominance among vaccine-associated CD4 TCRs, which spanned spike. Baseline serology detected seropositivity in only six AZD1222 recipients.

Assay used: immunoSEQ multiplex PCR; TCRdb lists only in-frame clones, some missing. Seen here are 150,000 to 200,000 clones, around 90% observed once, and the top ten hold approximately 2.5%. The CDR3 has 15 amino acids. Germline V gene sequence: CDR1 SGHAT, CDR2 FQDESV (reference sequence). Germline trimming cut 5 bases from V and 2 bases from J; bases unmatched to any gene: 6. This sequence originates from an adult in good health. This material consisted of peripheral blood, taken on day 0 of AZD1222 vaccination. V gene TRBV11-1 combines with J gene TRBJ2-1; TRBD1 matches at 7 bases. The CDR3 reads CASSVTGDTYNEQFF. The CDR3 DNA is TGTGCCAGCAGCGTAACAGGGGATACCTACAATGAGCAGTTCTTC.